Presented here are 6 T cell receptor beta chains from one specimen sequenced in a study of beta chain features in type 1 diabetes. Reverse transcription of all isolated RNA meant that expressed TCRB transcripts were sequenced. Method: immunoSEQ multiplex PCR; TCRdb's copy keeps in-frame clones and lacks some. The sample includes about 470,000 clones, about 30% of them seen just once. Specimen: naive CD4+ T cells from blood. The source is a man between 18 and 29 years old in good health.

The CDR3 loop reads CASSFRGPTGELFF. CDR3 in DNA: TGTGCCAGCAGCTTCCGCGGGCCCACCGGGGAGCTGTTTTTT. The chain combines TRBV7-9 with TRBJ2-2, with D possibly matching TRBD2 (5 bases). The germline V and J ends were trimmed by 3 bases and 4 bases, with 9 bases remaining between them. The CDR3 is 14 amino acids. Per the germline V gene, CDR1 is SEHNR and CDR2 is FQNEAQ (reference sequence).

V and J are TRBV7-9 and TRBJ1-1; D unclear. Per germline, CDR1 SEHNR and CDR2 FQNEAQ (reference sequence). The CDR3 consists of 13 residues. The germline V and J ends were trimmed by 5 bases and 0 bases, with 7 bases remaining between them. CDR3 in amino acids: CASSVNMNTEAFF. CDR3 in DNA: TGTGCCAGCAGCGTGAACATGAACACTGAAGCTTTCTTT. Complete variable domain (other parts from reference TRBV7-9 and TRBJ1-1): DTGVSQNPRHKITKRGQNVTFRCDPISEHNRLYWYRQTLGQGPEFLTYFQNEAQLEKSRLLSDRFSAERPKGSFSTLEIQRTEQGDSAMYLCASSVNMNTEAFFGQGTRLTVV.

The J gene is TRBJ1-4, the V gene TRBV29-1; 9 bases match TRBD1. V lost 4 bases to trimming and J lost 5 bases; unmatched junction nucleotides: 5. Germline CDR1 and CDR2: SQVTM and ANQGSEA. This CDR3 has 14 residues. Here the CDR3 DNA reads TGCAGCGTTGGAAGAGGGACAGGGAATGAAAAACTGTTTTTT. Its translation is CSVGRGTGNEKLFF.

The chain recombines TRBV10-3 with TRBJ2-3; 8 nucleotides agree with TRBD1. CDR1 is ENHRY and CDR2 is SYGVKD in the germline V gene. The CDR3 covers 13 residues. The V gene end was trimmed by 10 bases and the J gene end by 2 bases; junction bases not matched to a gene: 5. Written as DNA, the CDR3 is TGTGCCAGTTCGACAGGGGCCACAGATACGCAGTATTTT. This translates into CASSTGATDTQYF.

This clone came up a few times. V and J are TRBV7-6 and TRBJ2-7, with 9 bases that match TRBD1. Germline CDR1 and CDR2: SGHVS and FNYEAQ. The CDR3 totals 16 residues. V shed 5 bases, J shed 1 base, and the junction held 9 bases outside the gene matches. The CDR3 loop is CASSPLRDRDSYEQYF. Written as DNA, the CDR3 is TGTGCCAGCAGCCCGCTCCGGGACAGGGATTCCTACGAGCAGTACTTC.

This clone was observed a few times. The rearrangement links TRBV14 to TRBJ2-6; D gene uncertain. Germline V gene lookup returns CDR1 SGHDN and CDR2 FVKESK. V was trimmed by 2 bases and J by 2 bases, leaving 13 bases between them. The length of the CDR3 is 17 residues. CDR3 loop: CASSQSRVSAGANVLTF. For the CDR3, the DNA is TGTGCCAGCAGCCAATCCCGGGTGTCAGCTGGGGCCAACGTCCTGACTTTC.